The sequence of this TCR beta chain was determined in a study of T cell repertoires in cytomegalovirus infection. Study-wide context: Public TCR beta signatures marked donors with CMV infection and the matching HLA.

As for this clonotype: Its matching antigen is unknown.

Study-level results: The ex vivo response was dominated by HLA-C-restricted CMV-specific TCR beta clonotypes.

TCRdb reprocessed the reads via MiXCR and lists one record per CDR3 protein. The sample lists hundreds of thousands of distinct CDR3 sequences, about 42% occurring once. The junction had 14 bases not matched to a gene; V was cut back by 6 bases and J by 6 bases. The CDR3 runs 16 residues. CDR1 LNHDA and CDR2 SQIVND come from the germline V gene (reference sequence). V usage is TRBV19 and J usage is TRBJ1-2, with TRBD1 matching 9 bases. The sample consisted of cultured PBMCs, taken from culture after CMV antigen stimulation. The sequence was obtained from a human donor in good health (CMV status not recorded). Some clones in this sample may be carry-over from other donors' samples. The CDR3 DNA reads TGTGCCAGTAGGACGCGTACGACAGGGGGGGGCGATGGCTACACCTTC. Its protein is CASRTRTTGGGDGYTF.